This is a list of T cell receptor beta chains from one sample in a study of blood T cell repertoires in COVID-19. Libraries were prepared by immunoSEQ multiplex PCR; TCRdb keeps only in-frame clonotypes and omits some of them. The table records about 200,000 clones, around 86% of them present only once. The sample was peripheral blood. The receptors shown here come from a man aged 60-69 years with acute or convalescent COVID-19. The CDR3 runs from the conserved cysteine through the conserved F or W. Not every row has a clone size; where given, it reads once, few, many or a size class.

size	J	V	CDR3
-	TRBJ1-2	TRBV9	CASRKTGGTYGYTF
-	TRBJ2-5	TRBV5-1	CASSFYGQETQYF
once	TRBJ1-5	TRBV6-6	CASSYPPGSSNQPQHF
-	TRBJ1-4	TRBV6-5	CASASSGAANEKLFF
-	TRBJ2-5	TRBV15	CATSRDLGGEETQYF
-	TRBJ2-2	TRBV19	CASSPFGGGTGELFF
few	TRBJ1-2	TRBV5-6	CASSSLSKGMGADGYTF
-	TRBJ2-7	TRBV18	CASSPPGQGGAEQYF
few	TRBJ1-6	TRBV25-1	CASTKAHNSPLHF
-	TRBJ2-2	TRBV9	CASTSRQGDTGELFF
-	TRBJ2-3	TRBV27	CASSPFIGRVGTDTQYF
once	TRBJ1-1	TRBV29-1	CSGGQGGRRTEAFF